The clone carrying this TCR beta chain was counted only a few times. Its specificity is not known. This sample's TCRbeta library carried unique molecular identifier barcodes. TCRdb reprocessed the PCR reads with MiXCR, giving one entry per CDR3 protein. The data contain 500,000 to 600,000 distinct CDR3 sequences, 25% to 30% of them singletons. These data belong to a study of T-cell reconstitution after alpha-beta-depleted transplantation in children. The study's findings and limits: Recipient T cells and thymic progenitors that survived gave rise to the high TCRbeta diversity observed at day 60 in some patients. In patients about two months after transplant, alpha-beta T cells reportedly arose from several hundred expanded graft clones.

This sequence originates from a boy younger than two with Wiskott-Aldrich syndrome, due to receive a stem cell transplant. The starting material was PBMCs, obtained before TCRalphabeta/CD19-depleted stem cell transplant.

This chain's CDR3 is CSVDAGNEQYF. For the CDR3, the DNA is TGCAGCGTTGATGCAGGTAACGAGCAGTACTTC. V and J are TRBV29-1 and TRBJ2-7; no clear D. The CDR3 extends over 11 amino acids. Germline V gene lookup returns CDR1 SQVTM and CDR2 ANQGSEA. V lost 3 bases, J lost 5 bases, and 8 bases lay in between.